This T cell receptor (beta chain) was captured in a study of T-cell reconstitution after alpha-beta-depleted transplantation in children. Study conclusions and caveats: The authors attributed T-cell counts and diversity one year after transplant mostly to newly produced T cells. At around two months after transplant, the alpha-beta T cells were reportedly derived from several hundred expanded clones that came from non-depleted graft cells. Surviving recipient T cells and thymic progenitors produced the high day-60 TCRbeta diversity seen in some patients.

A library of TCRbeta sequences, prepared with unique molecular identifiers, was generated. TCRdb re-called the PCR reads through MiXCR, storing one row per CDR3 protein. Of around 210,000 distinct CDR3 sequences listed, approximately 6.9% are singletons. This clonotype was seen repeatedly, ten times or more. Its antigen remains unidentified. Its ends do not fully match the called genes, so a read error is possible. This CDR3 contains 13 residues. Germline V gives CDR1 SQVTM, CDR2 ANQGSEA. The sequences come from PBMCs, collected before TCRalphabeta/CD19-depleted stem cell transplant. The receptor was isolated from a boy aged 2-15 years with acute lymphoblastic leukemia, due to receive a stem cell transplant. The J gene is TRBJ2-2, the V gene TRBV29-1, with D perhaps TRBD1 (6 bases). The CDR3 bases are TGCAGCGTGCTTACAGGGTCCACCGGGGAGCTTTTTTTT. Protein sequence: CSVLTGSTGELFF.